The clone carrying this T cell receptor (beta chain) turned up a few times. What it binds is unknown. TCRdb ran MiXCR on the 5' RACE reads and lists one entry per CDR3 protein. The data show 200,000 to 250,000 distinct CDR3 sequences, around 18% seen once. The CDR3 sequence is 18 residues long. The source of the sample is a study of CD8 T cells in ankylosing spondylitis. Study observations and caveats: A TCR beta motif of eight highly homologous variants appeared characteristic of ankylosing spondylitis blood. Reportedly, disease-linked clones are significantly enriched in ankylosing spondylitis patients' matched synovial fluid.

The chain combines TRBV21-1 with TRBJ2-6; the table assigns TRBD1, which was not confirmed against the DNA. TRBV21-1 is labeled a pseudogene. Material for sequencing was blood, either unsorted or a sorted T cell fraction (not recorded which). The receptor's source is a male donor with ankylosing spondylitis. The chain's CDR3 is CASSARDLRPSGANVLTF. DNA of the CDR3: TGTGCCAGCAGCGCCCGGGACCTAAGACCGTCTGGGGCCAACGTCCTGACTTTC.